Each of the 16 T cell receptor beta chains below was sequenced from the same sample in a study of cytomegalovirus exposure and HLA in healthy donors. The method was immunoSEQ multiplex PCR; TCRdb's version includes in-frame clones alone and lacks a portion of them. The sample contains some 260,000 clones, about nine tenths of which appear only once. Sequencing used PBMCs. The receptors were sampled from a woman in her twenties or thirties in good health and CMV-seronegative.

This clone was counted a single time. This chain uses TRBV6-1 with TRBJ1-5; 7 nucleotides align to TRBD1. This CDR3 has 14 amino acids. Unmatched junction bases numbered 2, after V lost 4 bases and J lost 2 bases. Germline assignment: CDR1 MNHNS and CDR2 SASEGT. CDR3 coding DNA: TGTGCCAGCAGTGGTGGACAGGGCAATCAGCCCCAGCATTTT. This sequence encodes CASSGGQGNQPQHF.

V gene TRBV11-2 combines with J gene TRBJ2-3; D is undetermined. CDR3 length: 17 amino acids. V was cut by 2 bases and J by 2 bases, with 17 bases left in between. CDR1 and CDR2 (germline): SGHAT, FQNNGV. In DNA form, the CDR3 reads TGTGCCAGCAGCTTATTTTTGAACAGACCAACCACAGATACGCAGTATTTT. It is translated as CASSLFLNRPTTDTQYF.

The chain carries TRBV29-1 and TRBJ1-1; D gene uncertain. Germline assignment: CDR1 SQVTM and CDR2 ANQGSEA. There are 12 residues in the CDR3. V was cut by 4 bases and J by 0 bases, with 6 bases left in between. The CDR3 nucleotides are TGCAGCGTTGGAGGATTGAACACTGAAGCTTTCTTT. As protein: CSVGGLNTEAFF.

The chain combines TRBV19 with TRBJ2-7; TRBD1 agrees at 9 bases. V shed 7 bases, J shed 6 bases, and the junction held 16 bases outside the gene matches. This CDR3 is 16 amino acids long. In germline, CDR1 is LNHDA, CDR2 SQIVND (reference sequence). The chain's CDR3 is CASTPGQGRFAGEQYF. The CDR3 coding sequence is TGTGCCAGTACCCCGGGACAGGGCAGGTTTGCGGGCGAGCAGTACTTC. The variable domain in full, with the rest retrieved from reference TRBV19 and TRBJ2-7, is DGGITQSPKYLFRKEGQNVTLSCEQNLNHDAMYWYRQDPGQGLRLIYYSQIVNDFQKGDIAEGYSVSREKKESFPLTVTSAQKNPTAFYLCASTPGQGRFAGEQYFGPGTRLTVT.

The chain recombines TRBV2 with TRBJ2-3, with 8 bases aligning to TRBD1. V lost 5 bases to trimming and J lost 3 bases; unmatched junction nucleotides: 7. CDR3 length: 15 amino acids. Germline lookup yields CDR1 SNHLY and CDR2 FYNNEI. The CDR3 region is CASSPQGALTDTQYF. The CDR3 DNA reads as TGTGCCAGCAGTCCCCAGGGGGCATTGACAGATACGCAGTATTTT.

This chain joins TRBV5-3 and TRBJ2-7; 10 positions match TRBD1. TRBV5-3 falls under the ORF class, with uncertain function. CDR3 size: 16 residues. The trim removed 0 bases at V and 3 bases at J, leaving 6 bases unmatched. The CDR3 nucleotides read TGTGCCAGAAGCTTGGATGGGACAGGGGATCTCTACGAGCAGTACTTC. This sequence encodes CARSLDGTGDLYEQYF.

A note on this clone: Other DNA sequences in the sample encode the same CDR3. CDR3 residues: CASSLRRDTQYF. For the CDR3, the DNA is TGTGCCAGCAGCCTCAGGCGGGATACGCAGTATTTT. The chain uses TRBV7-2 and TRBJ2-3; no clear D. The length of the CDR3 is 12 residues. V was cut by 5 bases and J by 6 bases, with 9 bases left in between. CDR1 is SGHTA, CDR2 FQGNSA, per germline.

The chain carries TRBV19 and TRBJ2-7; no clear D. Germline V gene lookup returns CDR1 LNHDA and CDR2 SQIVND (reference sequence). Trimming removed 5 bases from V and 0 bases from J, with 11 bases in between. This CDR3 is 14 amino acids long. CDR3 amino acids: CASSQTASSYEQYF. DNA for the CDR3: TGTGCCAGTAGTCAGACGGCCAGCTCCTACGAGCAGTACTTC.

This chain joins TRBV5-4 and TRBJ2-3; the D gene is possibly TRBD1 (6 bases). From germline, CDR1 is SGHNT and CDR2 YYREEE (reference sequence). The V gene lost 4 bases and the J gene lost 3 bases, with 24 bases spanning the gap. The CDR3 extends over 18 amino acids. CDR3 sequence (DNA): TGTGCCAGCAGCCCAGAACTACAGGGAACCCCGGCGACAGATACGCAGTATTTT. Residues: CASSPELQGTPATDTQYF.

The J gene is TRBJ2-2, the V gene TRBV5-1, with TRBD1 as a possible D gene (5 bases). Looked up from germline, CDR1 is SGHRS and CDR2 is YFSETQ. The V gene lost 4 bases and the J gene lost 1 base, with 11 bases spanning the gap. The CDR3 spans 15 residues. The CDR3 DNA follows: TGCGCCAGCAGCGTGGATAGGGGGAACACCGGGGAGCTGTTTTTT. Residues: CASSVDRGNTGELFF.

The genes are TRBV11-3 and TRBJ2-2, with D perhaps TRBD2 (8 bases). Germline V gives CDR1 SGHNT, CDR2 YENEEA. This CDR3 region has 16 residues. V lost 2 bases to trimming and J lost 3 bases, with 13 bases between them. CDR3 in amino acids: CASSLLSGTDTGELFF. CDR3 sequence (DNA): TGTGCCAGCAGCTTACTTAGCGGGACAGACACCGGGGAGCTGTTTTTT.

This sequence joins TRBV5-1 and TRBJ2-3; perhaps TRBD1 as D (5 bases). CDR1 is SGHRS, CDR2 YFSETQ, per germline. This CDR3 has 15 amino acids. Trimming took 0 bases from V and 2 from J, leaving 10 bases between them. DNA of the CDR3: TGCGCCAGCAGCTTGGTAGGGGAACTCACAGATACGCAGTATTTT. It yields the protein CASSLVGELTDTQYF. The variable domain in full, completed from reference TRBV5-1 and TRBJ2-3, reads KAGVTQTPRYLIKTRGQQVTLSCSPISGHRSVSWYQQTPGQGLQFLFEYFSETQRNKGNFPGRFSGRQFSNSRSEMNVSTLELGDSALYLCASSLVGELTDTQYFGPGTRLTVL.

V gene TRBV27 combines with J gene TRBJ2-1; the match to TRBD1 covers 7 bases. The CDR3 totals 16 residues. V shed 5 bases and J 2 bases; nucleotides not matched to a gene: 9. Germline V gene lookup returns CDR1 MNHEY and CDR2 SMNVEV (reference sequence). CDR3 region: CASSINTGVPYNEQFF. The CDR3 DNA reads as TGTGCCAGCAGTATAAATACAGGGGTCCCCTACAATGAGCAGTTCTTC.

CDR3 coding DNA: TGTGCTAGTGGTTTGGTACTGAACAGACACTCCTACGAGCAGTACTTC. Protein sequence: CASGLVLNRHSYEQYF. This chain joins TRBV12-5 and TRBJ2-7; D unclear. CDR1 and CDR2 (germline): LGHNT, FRNRAP. Between the trimmed V and J ends, which lost 0 bases and 0 bases, there was a span of 12 bases. The CDR3 contains 16 residues.

The rearrangement joins TRBV7-3 to TRBJ2-2; perhaps D is TRBD1 or TRBD2 (5 bases each). Trimming left V 2 bases short and J 6 bases short, with 19 bases between. Germline CDR1 reads SGHTA; CDR2 reads FQGTGA. The length of the CDR3 is 17 residues. The CDR3 DNA is TGTGCCAGCAGCTTACCCGGGACCACCCAAGGTCCCGGGGAGCTGTTTTTT. Translating it yields CASSLPGTTQGPGELFF.

The chain combines TRBV2 with TRBJ1-1; the D is unclear. Trimming took 2 bases from V and 6 from J, leaving 10 bases between them. The CDR3 totals 13 residues. CDR1 and CDR2 from the germline V gene are SNHLY and FYNNEI. CDR3 region: CASSEIPGAEAFF. In DNA form, the CDR3 reads TGTGCCAGCAGTGAAATACCCGGGGCTGAAGCTTTCTTT.